This T cell receptor beta chain was sequenced in a study of blood T cell repertoires in COVID-19. Study-wide background: Specimens from acute and convalescent COVID-19 originated in the United States, Italy and Spain.

As processed by the authors: Reference gene primer amplification in the assay estimated nucleated cell counts. The method was immunoSEQ multiplex PCR; TCRdb's version includes in-frame clones alone and lacks a portion of them. V and J calls plus clone size are reproduced from that table; the DNA served to infer D and trimming. This table has roughly 260,000 clones, roughly 84% appearing once. CDR3 length: 13 residues. The trim removed 7 bases at V and 10 bases at J, leaving 10 bases unmatched. The germline CDR1 and CDR2 sequences are SGHTA and FQGTGA. The chain has TRBV7-3 and TRBJ2-1, with 7 bases identical to TRBD2. The sample was peripheral blood. This receptor was identified in a woman in her forties with active or convalescent COVID-19. The CDR3 DNA is TGTGCCAGCACCACCGTACAGCGGGGAGAGCAGTTCTTC. This codes for CASTTVQRGEQFF.